The clone carrying this T cell receptor beta chain was found a few times. Its specificity is not known. This may be a read error: a much more frequent sequence differs by one nucleotide. Source material for PBMCs was 10 ml fresh peripheral blood. The data stem from a study of T cells in Graves' hyperthyroidism and ophthalmopathy. As for the study in general: Peripheral blood was acquired at first diagnosis, ahead of any therapy whatsoever. The study's findings and limits: Most clonotypes that expanded in the thyroid above 0.001 also showed up in blood.

CDR3 size: 13 residues. The germline V gene encodes CDR1 SGHAT and CDR2 FQNNGV. RNA transcripts provided the source from which TCR beta CDR3 regions were amplified. The HTBI primer set was used in a first-round RT-PCR of the TCR CDR3. One entry per CDR3 protein, called by TCRdb with MiXCR from the multiplex PCR reads. In the table there are a few hundred thousand distinct CDR3 sequences, about 16% of which are singletons. Sequencing was carried out using blood. This TCR derives from a woman aged 40 to 49 with Graves' ophthalmopathy. The gene calls are TRBV11-2 and TRBJ2-1; D gene uncertain. CDR3 nucleotide sequence: TGTACCAGCAGCTTAGAGTCCTACAATGAGCAGTTCTTC. Translating gives CTSSLESYNEQFF.